The rows below give T cell receptor beta chains drawn from one sample of a study of molecular identifiers for immune sequencing clone quantification. Via MiXCR, TCRdb re-called the PCR reads, giving one row per CDR3 protein. The sample has about 35,000 distinct CDR3 sequences; 19% are singletons. Sequencing input: naive CD8+ T cells from blood, with Jurkat cell RNA spiked in. The receptor source for this set is a human donor in good health. Some libraries in this study had Jurkat cell RNA spiked in. CDR3s include the opening cysteine and the closing phenylalanine or tryptophan. D genes are given only for firm matches. The size field is filled for only some rows; it gives once, few, many or a size class.

V	J	size	D	DNA	CDR3
TRBV4-3	TRBJ1-2	many	.	TGCGCCAGCAGCCAAGAGGGGCACTATGGCTACACCTTC	CASSQEGHYGYTF
TRBV27	TRBJ2-7	many	.	TGTGCCAGCAGTTTACAGGGTGCCTACGAGCAGTACTTC	CASSLQGAYEQYF
TRBV28	TRBJ2-1	.	.	TGTGCCAGCAGTTTGTCCAATGAGCAGTCCTTC	CASSLSNEQSF
TRBV19	TRBJ2-3	many	TRBD1	TGTGCCAGTAGTATGCGACCCCGGGACAGGGGGCGCAATACGGATACGCAGTATTTT	CASSMRPRDRGRNTDTQYF
TRBV7-9	TRBJ2-3	many	TRBD1	TGTGCCAGCAGCTTAGATAGACAGGGGAGTCGTCGGGATACGCAGTATTTT	CASSLDRQGSRRDTQYF
TRBV29-1	TRBJ2-6	few	.	TGCAGCGTTGAAAAACTGGCTGGGGCCAACGTCCTGACTTTC	CSVEKLAGANVLTF
TRBV4-3	TRBJ1-5	many	.	TGCGCCAGCAGCCAAGATCGTATGGGGGCGCTCCATCAGCCCCAGCATTTT	CASSQDRMGALHQPQHF
TRBV30	TRBJ1-4	many	.	TGTGCCTGGGAAGACGGGGACGGTGAAAAACTGTTTTTT	CAWEDGDGEKLFF
TRBV20-1	TRBJ2-7	many	.	TGCAGTGCTGAGGGAGATAGCTCCTACGAGCAGTACTTC	CSAEGDSSYEQYF
TRBV2	TRBJ2-1	many	.	TGTGCCAGCAGTGTTAACGCGTTCGGGAGCCCGGCTATGGGTGAGCAGTTCTTC	CASSVNAFGSPAMGEQFF
TRBV19	TRBJ2-1	many	TRBD1	TGTGCCAGTAGTATGGGGGACAGGAATTGGTTCTTC	CASSMGDRNWFF
TRBV28	TRBJ2-3	many	.	TGTGCCAGCACCTACCTCCGGGACAACCACACAGATACGCAGTATTTT	CASTYLRDNHTDTQYF
TRBV28	TRBJ2-5	many	.	TGTGCCAGCAGTTCTCGGACGGCCCGAACCCAAGAGACCCAGTACTTC	CASSSRTARTQETQYF
TRBV20-1	TRBJ2-7	.	TRBD2	TGCAGTGCTAGAGATCGTCCCGCCCCGACTAGCGGGAGACGGGTCGAGCAGTACTTC	CSARDRPAPTSGRRVEQYF
TRBV11-3	TRBJ2-2	.	.	TGTGCCAGCAGCTTAGGCGGAAACACCGGGGAGCTGTTTTTT	CASSLGGNTGELFF
TRBV3-1	TRBJ1-2	many	.	TGTGCCAGCAGTCTCCGGGACACCTATGGCTACACCTTC	CASSLRDTYGYTF
TRBV27	TRBJ1-4	many	.	TGTGCCAGCAGTTTAATACAGAATAATGAAAAACTGTTTTTT	CASSLIQNNEKLFF
TRBV5-4	TRBJ2-5	many	.	TGTGCCAGCAGCTTGGGCGGAGCCGTACAAGAGACCCAGTACTTC	CASSLGGAVQETQYF
TRBV4-2	TRBJ1-1	many	.	TGTGCCAGCAGCCAAGAGACGGTCCTGTCAAGGGCAGCTTTCTTT	CASSQETVLSRAAFF
TRBV29-1	TRBJ1-2	.	TRBD1	TGCAGCGCCGACCTTCCCGACAGGGCGGGCTATGGCTACACCTTC	CSADLPDRAGYGYTF
TRBV4-2	TRBJ2-7	many	TRBD1	TGTGCCAGCAGCCAAGTCTCCGGGGCAGGGGGTGCCTACGAGCAGTACTTC	CASSQVSGAGGAYEQYF
TRBV20-1	TRBJ2-3	many	TRBD2	TGCAGTGCTAGAGGACTAGCGGGAGGGCCTAGCACAGATACGCAGTATTTT	CSARGLAGGPSTDTQYF
TRBV6-5	TRBJ2-5	few	.	TGTGCCAGCAGCCCGCCGGGGGGCTGGGGGGAGACCCAGTACTTC	CASSPPGGWGETQYF
TRBV13	TRBJ2-5	many	.	TGTGCCAGCAGCTTATTCTCTTATATTTCTGAGGAGGGAGAGACCCAGTACTTC	CASSLFSYISEEGETQYF
TRBV5-6	TRBJ2-3	many	TRBD1	TGTGCCAGCAGCTTGGGAGGGGGCAGCACAGATACGCAGTATTTT	CASSLGGGSTDTQYF
TRBV4-3	TRBJ2-3	few	.	TGCGCCAGCAGCCAAACTAACAGGTTTCCGCAGTATTTT	CASSQTNRFPQYF
TRBV4-3	TRBJ2-1	medium-sized	TRBD1	TGCGCCAGCAGCCAATGGACAGGGGCAGGGAATGAGCAGTTCTTC	CASSQWTGAGNEQFF